This T cell receptor beta chain was recovered during a study of regulatory T cells in long-lasting Graves disease. Study summary: Recently diagnosed Graves' patients had received antithyroid drugs for under 3 months.

Time point described: newly diagnosed GD, antithyroid drugs for less than 3 months. PBMC RNA was the source of the TCR library. Sequencing libraries for TCR beta were prepared with iRepertoire HTBI primers and Arm-PCR of CDR3 regions. From the multiplex PCR reads, TCRdb called clonotypes with MiXCR, one entry per CDR3 protein. The sample holds roughly 560,000 distinct CDR3 sequences; more than 15% are singletons and the top ten take 20% to 25%. This CDR3 comprises 16 residues. With 7 bases removed from V and 1 base from J, the gap between germline ends came to 17 bases. Per the germline V gene, CDR1 is SEHNR and CDR2 is FQNEAQ (reference sequence). These data were likewise used in another study, on T cells in Graves' hyperthyroidism and ophthalmopathy. According to that study: Diagnosing involved the use of clinical symptoms, serum thyroxine and TRAb, thyroid ultrasound and orbital computed tomography.

The sample in question was peripheral blood mononuclear cells (PBMCs), obtained at new diagnosis, from a patient treated with antithyroid drugs. This clonotype was obtained from a woman aged 40 to 65 with Graves disease. The chain carries TRBV7-9 and TRBJ1-5; a possible D gene is TRBD1 (5 bases). CDR3 sequence (DNA): TGTGCCAGCACCCTAGGGACGGCGGGCAGCAATCAGCCCCAGCATTTT. Translating gives CASTLGTAGSNQPQHF.